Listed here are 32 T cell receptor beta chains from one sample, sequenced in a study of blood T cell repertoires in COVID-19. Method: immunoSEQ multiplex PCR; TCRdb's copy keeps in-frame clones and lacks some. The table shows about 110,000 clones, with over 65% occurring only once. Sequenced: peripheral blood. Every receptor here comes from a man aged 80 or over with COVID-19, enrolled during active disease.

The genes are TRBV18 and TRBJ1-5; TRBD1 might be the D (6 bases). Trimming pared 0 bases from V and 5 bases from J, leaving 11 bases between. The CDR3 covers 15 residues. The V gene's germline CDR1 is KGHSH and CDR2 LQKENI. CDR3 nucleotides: TGTGCCAGCTCACCACCACAGGGAGCCGATCAGCCCCAGCATTTT. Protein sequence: CASSPPQGADQPQHF.

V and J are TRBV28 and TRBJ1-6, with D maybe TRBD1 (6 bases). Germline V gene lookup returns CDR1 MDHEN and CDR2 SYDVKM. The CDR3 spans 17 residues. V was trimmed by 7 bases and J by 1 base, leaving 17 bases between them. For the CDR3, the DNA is TGTGCCAGCACCCAACGGGGGCGGGGGTCCTATAATTCACCCCTCCACTTT. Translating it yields CASTQRGRGSYNSPLHF.

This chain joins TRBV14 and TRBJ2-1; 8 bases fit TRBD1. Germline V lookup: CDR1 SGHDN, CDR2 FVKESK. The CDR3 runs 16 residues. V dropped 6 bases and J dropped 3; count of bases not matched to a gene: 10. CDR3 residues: CASSRTGSNYYNEQFF. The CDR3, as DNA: TGTGCCAGCAGTCGGACAGGGAGCAACTACTACAATGAGCAGTTCTTC.

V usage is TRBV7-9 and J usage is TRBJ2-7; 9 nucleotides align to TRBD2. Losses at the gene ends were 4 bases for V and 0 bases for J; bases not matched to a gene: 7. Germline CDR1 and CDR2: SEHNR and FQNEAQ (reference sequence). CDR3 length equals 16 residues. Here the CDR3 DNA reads TGTGCCAGCAGCTCCAGCCTGACTAGCGGCTCCTACGAGCAGTACTTC. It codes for CASSSSLTSGSYEQYF. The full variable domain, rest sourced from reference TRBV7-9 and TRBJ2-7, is DTGVSQNPRHKITKRGQNVTFRCDPISEHNRLYWYRQTLGQGPEFLTYFQNEAQLEKSRLLSDRFSAERPKGSFSTLEIQRTEQGDSAMYLCASSSSLTSGSYEQYFGPGTRLTVT.

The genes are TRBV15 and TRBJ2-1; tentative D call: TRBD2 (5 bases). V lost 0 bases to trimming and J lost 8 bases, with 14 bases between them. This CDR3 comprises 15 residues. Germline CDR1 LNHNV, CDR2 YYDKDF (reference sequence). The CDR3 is CATSREPLGGDEQFF. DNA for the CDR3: TGTGCCACCAGCAGAGAACCCCTAGGAGGAGATGAGCAGTTCTTC.

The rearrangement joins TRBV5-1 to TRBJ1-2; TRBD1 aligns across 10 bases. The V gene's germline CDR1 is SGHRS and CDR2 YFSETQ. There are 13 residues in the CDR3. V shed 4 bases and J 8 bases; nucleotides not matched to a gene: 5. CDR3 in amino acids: CASSTGTGDGYTF. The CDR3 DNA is TGCGCCAGCAGCACCGGGACAGGGGACGGCTACACCTTC.

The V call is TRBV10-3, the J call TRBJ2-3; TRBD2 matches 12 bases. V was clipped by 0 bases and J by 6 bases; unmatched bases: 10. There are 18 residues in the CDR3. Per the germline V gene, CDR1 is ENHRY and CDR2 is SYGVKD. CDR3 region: CAISESKATSGSSDTQYF. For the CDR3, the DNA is TGTGCCATCAGTGAGTCGAAGGCGACTAGCGGGAGTTCGGATACGCAGTATTTT.

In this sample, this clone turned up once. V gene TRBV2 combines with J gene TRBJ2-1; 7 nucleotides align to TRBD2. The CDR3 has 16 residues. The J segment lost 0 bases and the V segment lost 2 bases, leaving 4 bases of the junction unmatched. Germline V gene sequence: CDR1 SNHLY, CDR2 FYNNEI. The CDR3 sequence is CASSETGGSSYNEQFF. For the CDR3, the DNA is TGTGCCAGCAGTGAAACGGGGGGTAGCTCCTACAATGAGCAGTTCTTC.

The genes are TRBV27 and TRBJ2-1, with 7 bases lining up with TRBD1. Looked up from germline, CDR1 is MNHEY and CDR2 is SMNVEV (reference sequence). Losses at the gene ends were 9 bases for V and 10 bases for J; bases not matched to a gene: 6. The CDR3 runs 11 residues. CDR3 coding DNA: TGTGCCAGTTATAGGGGGCTGGAGCAGTTCTTC. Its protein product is CASYRGLEQFF.

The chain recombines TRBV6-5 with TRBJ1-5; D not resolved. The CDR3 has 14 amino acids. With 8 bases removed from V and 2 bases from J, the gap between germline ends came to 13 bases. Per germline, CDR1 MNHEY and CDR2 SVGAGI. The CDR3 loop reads CASGSSGGNQPQHF. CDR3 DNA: TGTGCCAGCGGCTCATCAGGCGGCAATCAGCCCCAGCATTTT.

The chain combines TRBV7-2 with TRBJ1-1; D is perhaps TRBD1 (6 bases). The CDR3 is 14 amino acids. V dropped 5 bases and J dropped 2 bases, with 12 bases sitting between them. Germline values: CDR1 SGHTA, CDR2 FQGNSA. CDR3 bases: TGTGCCAGCAGCCCACAGGGCTTCAACACTGAAGCTTTCTTT. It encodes CASSPQGFNTEAFF.

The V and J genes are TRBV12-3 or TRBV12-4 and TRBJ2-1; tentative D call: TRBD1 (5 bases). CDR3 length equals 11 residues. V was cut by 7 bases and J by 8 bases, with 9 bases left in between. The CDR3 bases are TGTGCCAGCATCCTAGGGGATGAGCAGTTCTTC. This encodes CASILGDEQFF.

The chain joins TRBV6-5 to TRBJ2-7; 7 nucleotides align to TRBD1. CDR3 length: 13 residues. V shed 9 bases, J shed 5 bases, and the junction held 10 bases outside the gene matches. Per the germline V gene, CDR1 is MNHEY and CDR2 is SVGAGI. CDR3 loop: CASRTTGVDEQYF. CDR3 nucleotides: TGTGCCAGTAGAACCACAGGGGTGGACGAGCAGTACTTC.

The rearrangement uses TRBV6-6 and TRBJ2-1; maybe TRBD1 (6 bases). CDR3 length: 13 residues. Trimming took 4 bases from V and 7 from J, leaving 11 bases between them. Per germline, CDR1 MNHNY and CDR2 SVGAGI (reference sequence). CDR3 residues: CASSSAGANEQFF. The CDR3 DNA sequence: TGTGCCAGCAGTTCTGCAGGGGCTAATGAGCAGTTCTTC.

The CDR3 bases are TGTGCCAGCAGTTTGTCAGGGATTAACTATGGCTACACCTTC. Protein sequence: CASSLSGINYGYTF. This chain joins TRBV27 and TRBJ1-2, with TRBD1 as a possible D gene (5 bases). CDR1 MNHEY and CDR2 SMNVEV come from the germline V gene (reference sequence). Trimming took 3 bases from V and 1 from J, leaving 9 bases between them. The CDR3 consists of 14 residues.

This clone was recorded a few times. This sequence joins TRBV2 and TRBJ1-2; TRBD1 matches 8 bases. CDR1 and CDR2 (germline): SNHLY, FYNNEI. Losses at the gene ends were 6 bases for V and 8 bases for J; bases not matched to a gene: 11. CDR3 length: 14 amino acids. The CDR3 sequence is CASRNDRGAGGYTF. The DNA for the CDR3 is TGTGCCAGCAGGAACGACAGGGGCGCGGGAGGCTACACCTTC. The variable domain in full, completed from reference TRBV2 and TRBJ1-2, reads EPEVTQTPSHQVTQMGQEVILRCVPISNHLYFYWYRQILGQKVEFLVSFYNNEISEKSEIFDDQFSVERPDGSNFTLKIRSTKLEDSAMYFCASRNDRGAGGYTFGSGTRLTVV.

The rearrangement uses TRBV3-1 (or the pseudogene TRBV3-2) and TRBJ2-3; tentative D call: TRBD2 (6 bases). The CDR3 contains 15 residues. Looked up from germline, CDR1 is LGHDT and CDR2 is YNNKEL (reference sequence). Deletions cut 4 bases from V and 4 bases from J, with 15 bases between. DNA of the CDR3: TGTGCCAGCAGCCGAACAGCCTCGGGAGCAGATACGCAGTATTTT. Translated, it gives CASSRTASGADTQYF.

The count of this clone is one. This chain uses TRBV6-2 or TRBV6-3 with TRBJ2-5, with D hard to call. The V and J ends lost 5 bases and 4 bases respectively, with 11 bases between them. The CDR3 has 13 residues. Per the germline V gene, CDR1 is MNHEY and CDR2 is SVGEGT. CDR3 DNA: TGTGCCAGCAGTAACGGGTTTCGAGAGACCCAGTACTTC. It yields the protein CASSNGFRETQYF.

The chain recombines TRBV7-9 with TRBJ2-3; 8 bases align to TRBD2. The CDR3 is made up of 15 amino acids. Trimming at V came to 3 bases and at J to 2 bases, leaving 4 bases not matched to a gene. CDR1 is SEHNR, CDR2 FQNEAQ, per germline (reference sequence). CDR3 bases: TGTGCCAGCAGCTTCGGGACTAGGCTCACAGATACGCAGTATTTT. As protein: CASSFGTRLTDTQYF.

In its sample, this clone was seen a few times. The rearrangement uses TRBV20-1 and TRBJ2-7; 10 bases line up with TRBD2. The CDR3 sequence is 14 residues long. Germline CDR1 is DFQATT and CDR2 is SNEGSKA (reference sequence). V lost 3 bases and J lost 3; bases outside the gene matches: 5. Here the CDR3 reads CSASPSGSSYEQYF. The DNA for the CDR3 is TGCAGTGCTAGTCCTAGCGGGAGTAGCTACGAGCAGTACTTC.

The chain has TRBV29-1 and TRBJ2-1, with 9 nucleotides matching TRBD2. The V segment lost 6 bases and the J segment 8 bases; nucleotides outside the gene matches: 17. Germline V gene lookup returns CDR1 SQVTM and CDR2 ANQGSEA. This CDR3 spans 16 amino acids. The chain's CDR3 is CSVANVGGRAIDEQFF. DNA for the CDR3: TGCAGCGTCGCAAACGTTGGCGGGAGGGCCATCGATGAGCAGTTCTTC.

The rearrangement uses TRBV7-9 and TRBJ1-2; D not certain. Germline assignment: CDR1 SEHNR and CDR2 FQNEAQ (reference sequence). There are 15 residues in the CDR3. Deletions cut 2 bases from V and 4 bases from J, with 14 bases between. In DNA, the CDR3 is TGTGCCAGCAGCTTATCTCCAGAGGGTGGCTATGGCTACACCTTC. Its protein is CASSLSPEGGYGYTF.

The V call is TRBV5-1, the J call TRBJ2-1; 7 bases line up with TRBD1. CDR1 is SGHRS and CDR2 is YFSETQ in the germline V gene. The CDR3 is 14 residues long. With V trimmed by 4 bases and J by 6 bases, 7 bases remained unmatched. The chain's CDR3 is CASSGTTGTNEQFF. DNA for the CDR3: TGCGCCAGCAGCGGAACGACAGGGACCAATGAGCAGTTCTTC.

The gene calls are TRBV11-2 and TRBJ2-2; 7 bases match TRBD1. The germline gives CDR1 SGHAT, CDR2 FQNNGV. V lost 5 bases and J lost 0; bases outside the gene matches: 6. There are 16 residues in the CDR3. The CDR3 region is CASSGTGVTNTGELFF. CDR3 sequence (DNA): TGTGCCAGCAGCGGAACAGGGGTAACGAACACCGGGGAGCTGTTTTTT.

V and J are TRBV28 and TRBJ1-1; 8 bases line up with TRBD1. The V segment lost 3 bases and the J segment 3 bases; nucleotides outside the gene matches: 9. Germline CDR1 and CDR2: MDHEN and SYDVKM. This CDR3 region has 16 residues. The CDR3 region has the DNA TGTGCCAGCAGTTTCCATCCCGACAGGGGAGACACTGAAGCTTTCTTT. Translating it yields CASSFHPDRGDTEAFF.

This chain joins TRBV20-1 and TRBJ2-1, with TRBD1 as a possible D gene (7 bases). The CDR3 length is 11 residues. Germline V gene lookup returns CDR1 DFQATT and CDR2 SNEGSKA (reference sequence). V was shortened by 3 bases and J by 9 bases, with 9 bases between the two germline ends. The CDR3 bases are TGCAGTGCTAGTCAGGGGGGTGAGCAGTTCTTC. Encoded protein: CSASQGGEQFF.

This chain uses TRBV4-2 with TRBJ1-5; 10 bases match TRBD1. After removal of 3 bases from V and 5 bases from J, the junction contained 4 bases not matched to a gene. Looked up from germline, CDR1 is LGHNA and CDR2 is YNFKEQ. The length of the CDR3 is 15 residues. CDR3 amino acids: CASSQGQGNYQPQHF. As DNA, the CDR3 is TGTGCCAGCAGCCAGGGACAGGGGAACTATCAGCCCCAGCATTTT.

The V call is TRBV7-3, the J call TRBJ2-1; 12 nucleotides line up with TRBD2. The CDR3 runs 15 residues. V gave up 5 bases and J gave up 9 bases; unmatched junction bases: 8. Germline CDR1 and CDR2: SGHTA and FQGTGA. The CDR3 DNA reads TGTGCCAGCAGCCTGACTAGCGGGGGCGTCACTGAGCAGTTCTTC. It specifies CASSLTSGGVTEQFF.

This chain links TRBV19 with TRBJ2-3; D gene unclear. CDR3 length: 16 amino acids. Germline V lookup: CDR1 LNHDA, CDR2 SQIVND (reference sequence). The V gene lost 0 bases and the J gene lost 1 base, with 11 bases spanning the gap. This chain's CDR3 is CASSIDLLPGTDTQYF. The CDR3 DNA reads TGTGCCAGTAGTATAGATCTTCTCCCCGGCACAGATACGCAGTATTTT.

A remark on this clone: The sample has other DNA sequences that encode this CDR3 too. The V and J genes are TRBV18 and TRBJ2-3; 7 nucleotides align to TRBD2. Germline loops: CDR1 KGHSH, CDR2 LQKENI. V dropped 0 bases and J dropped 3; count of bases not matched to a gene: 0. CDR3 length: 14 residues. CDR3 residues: CASSPPAGTDTQYF. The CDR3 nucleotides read TGTGCCAGCTCACCACCAGCGGGGACAGATACGCAGTATTTT.

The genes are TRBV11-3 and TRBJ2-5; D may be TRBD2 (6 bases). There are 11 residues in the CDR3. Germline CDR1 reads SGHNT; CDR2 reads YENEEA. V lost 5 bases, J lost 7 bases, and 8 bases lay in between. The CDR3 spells CASSTGGTQYF. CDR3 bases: TGTGCCAGCAGCACCGGGGGGACCCAGTACTTC. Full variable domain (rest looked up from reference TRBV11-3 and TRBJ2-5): EAGVVQSPRYKIIEKKQPVAFWCNPISGHNTLYWYLQNLGQGPELLIRYENEEAVDDSQLPKDRFSAERLKGVDSTLKIQPAELGDSAVYLCASSTGGTQYFGPGTRLLVL.

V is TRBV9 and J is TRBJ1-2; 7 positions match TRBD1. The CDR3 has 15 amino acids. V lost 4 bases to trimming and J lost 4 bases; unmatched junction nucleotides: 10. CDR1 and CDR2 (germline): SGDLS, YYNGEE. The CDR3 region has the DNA TGTGCCAGCAGCCTTGGGGCACAGGGGAGCTATGGCTACACCTTC. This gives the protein CASSLGAQGSYGYTF.